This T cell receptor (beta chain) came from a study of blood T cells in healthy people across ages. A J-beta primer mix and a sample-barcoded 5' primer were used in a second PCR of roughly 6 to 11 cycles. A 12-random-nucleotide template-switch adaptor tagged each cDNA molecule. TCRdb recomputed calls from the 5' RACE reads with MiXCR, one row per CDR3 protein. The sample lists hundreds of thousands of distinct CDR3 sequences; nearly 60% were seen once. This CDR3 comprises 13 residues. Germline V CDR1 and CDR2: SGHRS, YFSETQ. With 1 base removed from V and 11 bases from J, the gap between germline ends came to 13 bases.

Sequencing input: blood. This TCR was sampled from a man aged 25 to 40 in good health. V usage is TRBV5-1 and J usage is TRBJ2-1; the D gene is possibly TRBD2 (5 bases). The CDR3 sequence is CASSLTGDLQQFF. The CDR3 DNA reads TGCGCCAGCAGCTTGACCGGGGATTTGCAGCAGTTCTTC.